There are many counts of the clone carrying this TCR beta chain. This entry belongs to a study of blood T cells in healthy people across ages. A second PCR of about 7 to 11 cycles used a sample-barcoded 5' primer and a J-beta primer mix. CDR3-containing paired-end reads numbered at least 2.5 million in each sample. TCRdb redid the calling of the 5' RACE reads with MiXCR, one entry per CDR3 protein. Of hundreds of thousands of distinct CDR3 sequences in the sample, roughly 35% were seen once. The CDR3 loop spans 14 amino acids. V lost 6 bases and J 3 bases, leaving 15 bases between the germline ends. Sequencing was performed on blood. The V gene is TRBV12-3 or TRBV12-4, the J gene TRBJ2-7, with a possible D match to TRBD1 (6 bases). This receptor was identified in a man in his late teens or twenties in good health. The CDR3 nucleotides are TGTGCCAGCAGCAAGGGACAACAAAACTACGAGCAGTACTTC. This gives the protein CASSKGQQNYEQYF.